These 5 T cell receptor beta chains came from one sample sequenced in a study of blood T cells in healthy people across ages. Through a sample-barcoded 5' primer and a J-beta primer mix, a second PCR was run for about 6 to 11 cycles. MiXCR was run by TCRdb on the 5' RACE reads, yielding one entry per CDR3 protein. The sample lists more than 900,000 distinct CDR3 sequences, under 30% occurring once. This same sample was also taken into another study, of T cells of mothers and their children.

Material for sequencing was blood. The source of these receptors is a girl aged 2-10 years in good health.

V usage is TRBV25-1 and J usage is TRBJ2-7; 10 nucleotides line up with TRBD2. Germline loops: CDR1 MGHDK, CDR2 SYGVNS. The trim removed 1 base at V and 7 bases at J, leaving 10 bases unmatched. The CDR3 sequence is 16 residues long. In DNA, the CDR3 is TGTGCCAGCAGTGAATTCAGAGCGGGAGGGCCGGGGGAGCAGTACTTC. Residues: CASSEFRAGGPGEQYF.

V gene TRBV29-1 combines with J gene TRBJ1-4; D is unclear. Germline V gene lookup returns CDR1 SQVTM and CDR2 ANQGSEA. Trimming left V 6 bases short and J 0 bases short, with 8 bases between. The CDR3 covers 13 residues. The CDR3 is CSVLGSTNEKLFF. In DNA, the CDR3 is TGCAGCGTCCTAGGTTCAACTAATGAAAAACTGTTTTTT.

The V gene is TRBV3-1, the J gene TRBJ2-4; TRBD1 agrees at 7 bases. The V segment lost 5 bases and the J segment 1 base; nucleotides outside the gene matches: 5. Germline CDR1 and CDR2: LGHDT and YNNKEL (reference sequence). This CDR3 comprises 15 residues. The CDR3 loop reads CASSAQTGAKNIQYF. Here the CDR3 DNA reads TGTGCCAGCAGCGCCCAGACAGGGGCCAAAAACATTCAGTACTTC.

This clonotype was seen a few times. V is TRBV20-1 and J is TRBJ2-1; TRBD1 matches at 7 bases. CDR1 is DFQATT, CDR2 SNEGSKA, per germline (reference sequence). The CDR3 spans 15 residues. The V segment lost 6 bases and the J segment 12 bases; nucleotides outside the gene matches: 20. The CDR3: CSASPNRGLKGVQFF. The CDR3 nucleotides read TGCAGTGCGAGTCCCAACAGGGGTTTAAAGGGGGTGCAGTTCTTC.

Many counts were recorded for this clonotype. The genes are TRBV10-3 and TRBJ1-3; D not resolved. The germline V gene encodes CDR1 ENHRY and CDR2 SYGVKD. CDR3 length: 12 residues. Trimming stripped 8 bases from V and 8 bases from J, with 13 bases between. The DNA for the CDR3 is TGTGCCATCCGCGGGGTAACGGACACCATATATTTT. Its translation is CAIRGVTDTIYF.